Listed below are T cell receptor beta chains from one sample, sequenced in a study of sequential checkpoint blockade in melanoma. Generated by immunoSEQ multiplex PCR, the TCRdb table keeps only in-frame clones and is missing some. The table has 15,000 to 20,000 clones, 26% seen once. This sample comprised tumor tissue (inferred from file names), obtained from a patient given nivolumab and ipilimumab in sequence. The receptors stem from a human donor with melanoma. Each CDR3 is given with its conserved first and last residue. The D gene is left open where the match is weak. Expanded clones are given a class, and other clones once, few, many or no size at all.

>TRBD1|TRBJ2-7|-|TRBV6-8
CASSTTRQGYSYEQYF
TGTGCCAGCAGTACCACTCGACAGGGATATTCCTACGAGCAGTACTTC
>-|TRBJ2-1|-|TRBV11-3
CASSLEKRTAYNEQFF
TGTGCCAGCAGCTTAGAAAAGCGGACCGCCTACAATGAGCAGTTCTTC
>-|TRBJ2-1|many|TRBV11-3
CASSLQPTSYNEQFF
TGTGCCAGCAGCTTACAGCCTACTTCCTACAATGAGCAGTTCTTC
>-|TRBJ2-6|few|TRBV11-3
CASGKVPASGANVLTF
TGTGCCAGCGGCAAGGTTCCGGCCTCTGGGGCCAACGTCCTGACTTTC
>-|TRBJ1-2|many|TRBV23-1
CASSLPANYGYTF
TGCGCCAGCAGTCTACCTGCGAACTATGGCTACACCTTC
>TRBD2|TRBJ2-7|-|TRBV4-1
CASSQERALAGVRYEQYF
TGCGCCAGCAGCCAAGAGAGGGCACTAGCGGGAGTAAGGTACGAGCAGTACTTC
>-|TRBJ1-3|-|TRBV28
CASSLFGRGDSGNTIYF
TGTGCCAGTTCCCTCTTCGGGAGGGGGGACTCTGGAAACACCATATATTTT
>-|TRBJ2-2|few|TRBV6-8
CATRRAESFSTGELFF
TGTGCCACCCGACGCGCTGAGAGCTTCTCCACCGGGGAGCTGTTTTTT
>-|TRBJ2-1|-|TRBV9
CASSSARDSSYNEQFF
TGTGCCAGCAGCTCTGCCCGGGACTCATCCTACAATGAGCAGTTCTTC
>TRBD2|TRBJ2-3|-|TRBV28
CASSLPGTRNTDTQYF
TGTGCCAGCAGTTTACCCGGGACTAGGAACACAGATACGCAGTATTTT
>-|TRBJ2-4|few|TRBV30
CAWAKVLGQNIQYF
TGTGCCTGGGCAAAGGTATTAGGACAAAACATTCAGTACTTC
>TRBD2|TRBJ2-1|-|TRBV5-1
CASSLPSGSLYNEQFF
TGCGCCAGCAGCTTGCCTAGCGGTAGCCTATACAATGAGCAGTTCTTC
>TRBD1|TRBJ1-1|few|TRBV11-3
CASSLIGTGGQRNTEAFF
TGTGCCAGCAGCTTAATAGGGACAGGGGGGCAAAGGAACACTGAAGCTTTCTTT
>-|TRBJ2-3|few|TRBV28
CASSSTGEGTDTQYF
TGTGCCAGCAGTTCTACAGGGGAGGGCACAGATACGCAGTATTTT
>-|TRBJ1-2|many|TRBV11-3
CASSSLGTGPYGYTF
TGTGCCAGCAGCTCATTAGGTACAGGCCCCTATGGCTACACCTTC
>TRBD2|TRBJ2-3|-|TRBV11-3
CASSLELAGFRRGDTQYF
TGTGCCAGCAGCTTAGAACTAGCGGGATTCCGGCGTGGTGATACGCAGTATTTT
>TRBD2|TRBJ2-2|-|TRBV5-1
CASRKADGEGTGELFF
TGCGCCAGCAGGAAAGCGGACGGGGAGGGGACCGGGGAGCTGTTTTTT